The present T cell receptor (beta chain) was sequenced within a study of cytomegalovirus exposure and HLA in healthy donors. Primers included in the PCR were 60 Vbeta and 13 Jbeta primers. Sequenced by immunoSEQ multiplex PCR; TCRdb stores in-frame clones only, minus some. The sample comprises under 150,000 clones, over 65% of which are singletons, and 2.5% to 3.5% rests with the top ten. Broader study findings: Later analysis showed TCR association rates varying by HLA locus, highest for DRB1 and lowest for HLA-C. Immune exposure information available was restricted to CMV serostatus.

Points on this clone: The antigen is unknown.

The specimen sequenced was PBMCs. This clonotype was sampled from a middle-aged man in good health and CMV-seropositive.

The CDR3 is CSVRLALATDTQYF. The CDR3, as DNA: TGCAGCGTTCGACTAGCGCTAGCCACAGATACGCAGTATTTT. This rearrangement joins TRBV29-1 to TRBJ2-3; 8 nucleotides line up with TRBD2. Germline CDR1 and CDR2: SQVTM and ANQGSEA. Losses at the gene ends were 5 bases for V and 2 bases for J; bases not matched to a gene: 6. The CDR3 covers 14 residues.